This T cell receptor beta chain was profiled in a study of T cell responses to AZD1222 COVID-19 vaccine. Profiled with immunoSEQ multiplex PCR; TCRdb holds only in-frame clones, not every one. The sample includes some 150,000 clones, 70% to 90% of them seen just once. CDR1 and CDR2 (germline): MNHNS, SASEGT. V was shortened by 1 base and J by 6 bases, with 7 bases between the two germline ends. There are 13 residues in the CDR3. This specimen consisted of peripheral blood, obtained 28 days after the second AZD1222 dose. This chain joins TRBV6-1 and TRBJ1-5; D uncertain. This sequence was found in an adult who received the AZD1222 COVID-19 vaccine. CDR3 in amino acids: CASSEVTGQPQHF. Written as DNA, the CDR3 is TGTGCCAGCAGTGAAGTCACGGGTCAGCCCCAGCATTTT.